The entry below describes one T cell receptor beta chain. Antigen: not known. Per the germline V gene, CDR1 is SGHTA and CDR2 is FQGNSA. This CDR3 region has 16 residues. With V trimmed by 4 bases and J by 4 bases, 9 bases remained unmatched. The data belong to a study of T cell responses to AZD1222 COVID-19 vaccine. Study-level points and caveats: In a largely white British group with more females than males, clonal diversity was possibly underestimated.

Libraries were prepared by immunoSEQ multiplex PCR; TCRdb keeps only in-frame clonotypes and omits some of them. Of over 120,000 clones in the sample, approximately 88% were seen once. The sample consisted of peripheral blood, taken 28 days after the second dose of the MenACWY control vaccine. The V gene is TRBV7-2, the J gene TRBJ2-1; TRBD1 agrees at 8 bases. The TCR was taken from an adult who received the MenACWY meningococcal vaccine as a control. The CDR3 DNA reads as TGTGCCAGCAGCTCCCGACAGGGGAACGGGTACAATGAGCAGTTCTTC. It specifies CASSSRQGNGYNEQFF.